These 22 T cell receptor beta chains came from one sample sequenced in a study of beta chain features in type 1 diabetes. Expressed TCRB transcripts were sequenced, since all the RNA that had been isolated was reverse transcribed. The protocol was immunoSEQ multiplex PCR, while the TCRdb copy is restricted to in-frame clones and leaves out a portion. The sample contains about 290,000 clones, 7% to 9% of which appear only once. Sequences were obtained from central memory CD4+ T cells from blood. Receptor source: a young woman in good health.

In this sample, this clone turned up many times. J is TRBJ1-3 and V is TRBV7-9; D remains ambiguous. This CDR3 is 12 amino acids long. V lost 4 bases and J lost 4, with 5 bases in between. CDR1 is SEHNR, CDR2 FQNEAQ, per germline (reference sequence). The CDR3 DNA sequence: TGTGCCAGCAGCTCCGGGGGAAACACCATATATTTT. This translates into CASSSGGNTIYF.

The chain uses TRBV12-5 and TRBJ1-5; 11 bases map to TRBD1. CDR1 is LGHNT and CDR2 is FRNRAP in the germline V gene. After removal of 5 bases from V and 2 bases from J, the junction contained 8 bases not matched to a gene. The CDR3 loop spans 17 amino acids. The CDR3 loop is CASGIRTGGGGNQPQHF. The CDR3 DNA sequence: TGTGCTAGTGGTATCCGGACAGGGGGCGGCGGCAATCAGCCCCAGCATTTT.

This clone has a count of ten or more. The CDR3: CASSLAQGSWEKLFF. In DNA form, the CDR3 reads TGTGCCAGCAGCTTAGCGCAGGGGAGTTGGGAAAAACTGTTTTTT. This sequence joins TRBV7-9 and TRBJ1-4, with D possibly being TRBD1 (6 bases). CDR1 is SEHNR and CDR2 is FQNEAQ in the germline V gene (reference sequence). The CDR3 totals 15 residues. The V gene lost 0 bases and the J gene lost 8 bases, with 13 bases spanning the gap.

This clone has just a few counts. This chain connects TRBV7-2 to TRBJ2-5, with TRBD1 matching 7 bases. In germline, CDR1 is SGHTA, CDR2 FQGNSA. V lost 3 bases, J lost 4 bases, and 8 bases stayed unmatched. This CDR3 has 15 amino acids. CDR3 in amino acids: CASSFGDRVAETQYF. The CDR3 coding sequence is TGTGCCAGCAGCTTCGGCGACAGGGTGGCAGAGACCCAGTACTTC.

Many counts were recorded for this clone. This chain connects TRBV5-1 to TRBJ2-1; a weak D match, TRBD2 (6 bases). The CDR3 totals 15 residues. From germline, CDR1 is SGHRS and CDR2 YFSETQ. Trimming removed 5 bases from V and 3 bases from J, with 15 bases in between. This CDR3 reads CASRTGGTSYNEQFF. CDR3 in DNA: TGCGCCAGCAGGACGGGCGGGACCAGCTACAATGAGCAGTTCTTC. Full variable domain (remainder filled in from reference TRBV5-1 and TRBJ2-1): KAGVTQTPRYLIKTRGQQVTLSCSPISGHRSVSWYQQTPGQGLQFLFEYFSETQRNKGNFPGRFSGRQFSNSRSEMNVSTLELGDSALYLCASRTGGTSYNEQFFGPGTRLTVL.

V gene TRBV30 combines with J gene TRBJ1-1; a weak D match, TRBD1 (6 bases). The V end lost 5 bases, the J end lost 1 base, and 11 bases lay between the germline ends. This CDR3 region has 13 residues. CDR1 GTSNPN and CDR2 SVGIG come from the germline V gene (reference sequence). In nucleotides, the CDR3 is TGTGCCTGGTCTGGGGGACAGAACACTGAAGCTTTCTTT. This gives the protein CAWSGGQNTEAFF.

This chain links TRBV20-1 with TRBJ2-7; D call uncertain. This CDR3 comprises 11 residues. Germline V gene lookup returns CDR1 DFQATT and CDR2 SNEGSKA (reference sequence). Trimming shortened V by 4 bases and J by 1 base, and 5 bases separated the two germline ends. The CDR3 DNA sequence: TGCAGTGCTACCAAGTCCTACGAGCAGTACTTC. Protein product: CSATKSYEQYF.

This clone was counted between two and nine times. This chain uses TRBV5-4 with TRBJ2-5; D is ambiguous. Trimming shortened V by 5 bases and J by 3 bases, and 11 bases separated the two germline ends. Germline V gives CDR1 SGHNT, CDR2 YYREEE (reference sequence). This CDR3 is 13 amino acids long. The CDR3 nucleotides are TGTGCCAGCAGTATAGACCTCGAAGAGACCCAGTACTTC. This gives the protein CASSIDLEETQYF.

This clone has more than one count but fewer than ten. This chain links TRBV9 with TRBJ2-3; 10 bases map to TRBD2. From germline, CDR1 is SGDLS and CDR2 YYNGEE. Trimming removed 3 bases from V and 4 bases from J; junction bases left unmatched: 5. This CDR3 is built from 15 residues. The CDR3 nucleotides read TGTGCCAGCAGCGCGAGCGGGGGGGTATCAGATACGCAGTATTTT. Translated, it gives CASSASGGVSDTQYF.

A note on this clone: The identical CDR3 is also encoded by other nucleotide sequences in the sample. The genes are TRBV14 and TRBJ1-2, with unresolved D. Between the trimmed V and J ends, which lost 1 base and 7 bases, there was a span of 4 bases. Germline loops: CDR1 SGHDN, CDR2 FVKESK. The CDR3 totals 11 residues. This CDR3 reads CASSQGGGYTF. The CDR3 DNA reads TGTGCCAGCAGCCAAGGGGGTGGCTACACCTTC.

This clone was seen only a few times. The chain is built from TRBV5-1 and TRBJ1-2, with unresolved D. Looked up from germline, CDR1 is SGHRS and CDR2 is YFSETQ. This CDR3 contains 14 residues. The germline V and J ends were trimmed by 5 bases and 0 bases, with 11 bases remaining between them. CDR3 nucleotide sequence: TGCGCCAGCAGGAGAACAGATACTAACTATGGCTACACCTTC. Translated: CASRRTDTNYGYTF.

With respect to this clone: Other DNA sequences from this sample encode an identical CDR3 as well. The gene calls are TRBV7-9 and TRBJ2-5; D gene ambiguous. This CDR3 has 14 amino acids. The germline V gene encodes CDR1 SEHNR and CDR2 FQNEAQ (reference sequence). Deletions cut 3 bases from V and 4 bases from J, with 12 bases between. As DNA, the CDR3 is TGTGCCAGCAGCTTGGCTGCAGGTGGAGAGACCCAGTACTTC. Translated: CASSLAAGGETQYF.

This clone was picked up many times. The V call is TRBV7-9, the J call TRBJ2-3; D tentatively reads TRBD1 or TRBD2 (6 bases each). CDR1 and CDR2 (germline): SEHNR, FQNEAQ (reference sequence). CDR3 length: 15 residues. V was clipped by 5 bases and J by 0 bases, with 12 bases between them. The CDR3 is CASSLQGTSTDTQYF. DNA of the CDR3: TGTGCCAGCAGCCTCCAGGGGACTAGCACAGATACGCAGTATTTT.

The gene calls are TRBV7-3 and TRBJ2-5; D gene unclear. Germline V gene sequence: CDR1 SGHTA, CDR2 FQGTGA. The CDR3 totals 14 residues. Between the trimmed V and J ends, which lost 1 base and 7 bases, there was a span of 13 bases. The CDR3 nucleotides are TGTGCCAGCAGCTTAAATTTGGGGAAAGGGACCCAGTACTTC. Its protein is CASSLNLGKGTQYF.

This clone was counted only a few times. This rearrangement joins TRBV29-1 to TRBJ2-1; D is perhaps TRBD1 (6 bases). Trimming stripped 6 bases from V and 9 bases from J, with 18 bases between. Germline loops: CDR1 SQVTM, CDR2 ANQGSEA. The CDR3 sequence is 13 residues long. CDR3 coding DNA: TGCAGCGTAGTTGGACAGTTTCGCGGTGAGCAGTTCTTC. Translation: CSVVGQFRGEQFF.

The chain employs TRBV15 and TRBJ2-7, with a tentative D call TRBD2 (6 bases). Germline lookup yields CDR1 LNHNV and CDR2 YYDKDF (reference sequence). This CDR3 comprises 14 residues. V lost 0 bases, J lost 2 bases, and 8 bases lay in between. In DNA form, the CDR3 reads TGTGCCACCAGCAGAGAGTGGGGGGCCTACGAGCAGTACTTC. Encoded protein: CATSREWGAYEQYF.

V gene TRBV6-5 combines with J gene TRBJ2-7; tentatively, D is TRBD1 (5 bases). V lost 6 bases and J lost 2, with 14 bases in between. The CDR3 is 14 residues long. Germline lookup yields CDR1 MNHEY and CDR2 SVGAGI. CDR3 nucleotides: TGTGCCAGCAGATTGTCCAGGGAAACCTACGAGCAGTACTTC. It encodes CASRLSRETYEQYF.

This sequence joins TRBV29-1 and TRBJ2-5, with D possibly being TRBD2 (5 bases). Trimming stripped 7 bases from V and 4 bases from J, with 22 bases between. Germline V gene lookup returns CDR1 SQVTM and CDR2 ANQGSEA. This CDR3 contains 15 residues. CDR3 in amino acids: CSDQKDYGAGETQYF. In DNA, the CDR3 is TGCAGCGACCAAAAAGACTACGGCGCTGGAGAGACCCAGTACTTC.

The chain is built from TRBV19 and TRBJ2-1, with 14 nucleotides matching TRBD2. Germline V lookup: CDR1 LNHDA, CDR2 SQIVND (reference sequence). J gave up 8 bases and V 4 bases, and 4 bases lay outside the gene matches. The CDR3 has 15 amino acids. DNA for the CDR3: TGTGCCAGTAGTACTGGGACTAGCGGGAGTGATGAGCAGTTCTTC. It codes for CASSTGTSGSDEQFF.

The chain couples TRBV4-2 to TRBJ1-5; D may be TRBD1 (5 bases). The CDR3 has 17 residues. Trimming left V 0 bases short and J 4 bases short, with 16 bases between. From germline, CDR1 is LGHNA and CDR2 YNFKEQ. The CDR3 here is CASSQELAGDRNQPQHF. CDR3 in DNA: TGTGCCAGCAGCCAAGAGTTGGCTGGGGACCGAAATCAGCCCCAGCATTTT.

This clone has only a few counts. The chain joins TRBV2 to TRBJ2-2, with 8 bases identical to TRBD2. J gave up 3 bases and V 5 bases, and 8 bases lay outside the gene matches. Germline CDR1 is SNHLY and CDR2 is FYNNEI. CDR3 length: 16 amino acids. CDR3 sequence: CASSLQVAGYTGELFF. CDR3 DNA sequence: TGTGCCAGCAGTCTACAAGTAGCGGGGTACACCGGGGAGCTGTTTTTT. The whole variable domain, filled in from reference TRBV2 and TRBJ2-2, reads EPEVTQTPSHQVTQMGQEVILRCVPISNHLYFYWYRQILGQKVEFLVSFYNNEISEKSEIFDDQFSVERPDGSNFTLKIRSTKLEDSAMYFCASSLQVAGYTGELFFGEGSRLTVL.

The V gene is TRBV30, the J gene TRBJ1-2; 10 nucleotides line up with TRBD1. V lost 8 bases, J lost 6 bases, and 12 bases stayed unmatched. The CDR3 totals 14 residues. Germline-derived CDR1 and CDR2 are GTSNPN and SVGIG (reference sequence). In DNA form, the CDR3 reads TGTGCCGGCGCCGGGACAGGGGATCCTGATGGCTACACCTTC. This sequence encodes CAGAGTGDPDGYTF.